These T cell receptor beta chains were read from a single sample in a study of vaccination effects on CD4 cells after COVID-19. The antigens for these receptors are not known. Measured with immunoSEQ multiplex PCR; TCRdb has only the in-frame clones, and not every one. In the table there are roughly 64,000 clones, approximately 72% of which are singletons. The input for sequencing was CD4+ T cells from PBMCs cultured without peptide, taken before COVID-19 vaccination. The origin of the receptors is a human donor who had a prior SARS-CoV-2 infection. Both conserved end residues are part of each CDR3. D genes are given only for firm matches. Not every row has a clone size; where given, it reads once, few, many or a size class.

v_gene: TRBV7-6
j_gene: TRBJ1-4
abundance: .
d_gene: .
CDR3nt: TGTGCCAGCAGCTTAAGACCCCCGGACGTAACCCATGAAAAACTGTTTTTT
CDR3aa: CASSLRPPDVTHEKLFF

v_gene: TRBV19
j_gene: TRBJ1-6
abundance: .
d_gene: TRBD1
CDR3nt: TGTGCCAGTAGTTACCGGACAGGGGGGGATTCACCCCTCCACTTT
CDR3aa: CASSYRTGGDSPLHF

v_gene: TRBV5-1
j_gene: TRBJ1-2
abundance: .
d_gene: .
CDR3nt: TGCGCCAGCAGCGTACTGGGTCCGGGGACTAACTATGGCTACACCTTC
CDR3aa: CASSVLGPGTNYGYTF

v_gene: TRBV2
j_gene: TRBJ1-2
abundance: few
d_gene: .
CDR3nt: TGTGCCAGCAGTGAGCACCTAGGGTATGGCTACACCTTC
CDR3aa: CASSEHLGYGYTF

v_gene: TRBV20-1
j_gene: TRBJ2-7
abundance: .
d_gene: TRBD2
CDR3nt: TGCAGTGCTAGTAAGGGGACTAGCGGGAGTTCCTACGAGCAGTACTTC
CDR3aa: CSASKGTSGSSYEQYF

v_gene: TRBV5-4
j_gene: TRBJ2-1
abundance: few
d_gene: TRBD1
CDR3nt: TGTGCCAGCAGCTTTGGGACAGGGGGCTACAATGAGCAGTTCTTC
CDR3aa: CASSFGTGGYNEQFF

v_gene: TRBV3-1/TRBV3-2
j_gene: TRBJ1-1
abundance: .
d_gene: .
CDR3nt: TGTGCCAGCAGCCTGATGGAGAACACTGAAGCTTTCTTT
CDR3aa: CASSLMENTEAFF

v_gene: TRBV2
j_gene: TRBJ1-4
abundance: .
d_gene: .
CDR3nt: TGTGCCAGCAAGGATGGGGCATATAGTGAAAAACTGTTTTTT
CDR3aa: CASKDGAYSEKLFF

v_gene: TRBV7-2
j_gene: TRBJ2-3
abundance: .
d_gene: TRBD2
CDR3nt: TGTGCCAGCACCTGGGGGGGAGTTGACGCAGATACGCAGTATTTT
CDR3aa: CASTWGGVDADTQYF

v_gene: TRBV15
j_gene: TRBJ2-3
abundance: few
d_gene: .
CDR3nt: TGTGCCACCAGCAGAGATATCGGAGGATTCACAGATACGCAGTATTTT
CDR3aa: CATSRDIGGFTDTQYF

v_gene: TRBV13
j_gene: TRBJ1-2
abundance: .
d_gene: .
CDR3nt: TGTGCCAGCAGCCCGGGGGCTAACTATGGCTACACCTTC
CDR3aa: CASSPGANYGYTF

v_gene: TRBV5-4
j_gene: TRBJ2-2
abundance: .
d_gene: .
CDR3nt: TGTGCCAGCAGCAGGCAGCTCTCGAACACCGGGGAGCTGTTTTTT
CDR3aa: CASSRQLSNTGELFF

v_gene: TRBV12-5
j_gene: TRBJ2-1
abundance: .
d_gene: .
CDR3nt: TGTGCTAGTGGTTTGGGGGATTTCGAGGCCTACAATGAGCAGTTCTTC
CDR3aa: CASGLGDFEAYNEQFF

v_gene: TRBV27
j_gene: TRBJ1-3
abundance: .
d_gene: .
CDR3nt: TGTGCCAGCAAGCAGTTAGGCAGCGGAAACACCATATATTTT
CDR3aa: CASKQLGSGNTIYF

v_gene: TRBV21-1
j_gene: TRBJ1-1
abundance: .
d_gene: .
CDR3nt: TGTGCCAGCAGCAAAGGAGCAGGGGAATTTCTTTCGTTGACTGAAGCTTTCTTT
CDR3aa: CASSKGAGEFLSLTEAFF

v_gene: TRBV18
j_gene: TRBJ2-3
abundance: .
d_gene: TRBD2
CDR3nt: TGTGCCAGCTCACCATACCTAGCGGGCCTCTCTTTCACAGATACGCAGTATTTT
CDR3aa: CASSPYLAGLSFTDTQYF

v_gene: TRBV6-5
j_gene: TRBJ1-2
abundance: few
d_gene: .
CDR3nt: TGTGCCAGCAGTCTCATGGGGGTTGATGGCTACACCTTC
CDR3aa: CASSLMGVDGYTF

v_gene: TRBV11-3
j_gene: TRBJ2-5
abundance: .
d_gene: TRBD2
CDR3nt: TGTGCCAGCAGCTCGGGCCAGGGACTAGCGAGAAAAGAGACCCAGTACTTC
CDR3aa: CASSSGQGLARKETQYF

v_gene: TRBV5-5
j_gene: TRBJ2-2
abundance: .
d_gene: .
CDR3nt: TGTGCCAGCACTCCGGGCGGGGTTGGGTGGAATGAGGAGCTGTTTTTT
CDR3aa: CASTPGGVGWNEELFF

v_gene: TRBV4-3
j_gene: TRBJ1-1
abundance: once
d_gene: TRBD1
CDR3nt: TGCGCCAGCAGCGCGACGGACAGGACGAGGCCTTTCTTT
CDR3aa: CASSATDRTRPFF

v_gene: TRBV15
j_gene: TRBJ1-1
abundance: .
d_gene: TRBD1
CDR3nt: TGTGCCACCAGCAGGCTAGACAGGGGAGAGGGGACTGAAGCTTTCTTT
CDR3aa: CATSRLDRGEGTEAFF

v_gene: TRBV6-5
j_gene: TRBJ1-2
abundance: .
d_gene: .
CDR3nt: TGTGCCAGCAGCAACCAACCGGGGCTAAACTATGGCTACACCTTC
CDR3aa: CASSNQPGLNYGYTF

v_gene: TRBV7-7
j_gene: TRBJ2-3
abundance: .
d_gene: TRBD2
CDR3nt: TGTGCTAGCAGCGGAGGACTAGGAGATACGCAGTATTTT
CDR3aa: CASSGGLGDTQYF

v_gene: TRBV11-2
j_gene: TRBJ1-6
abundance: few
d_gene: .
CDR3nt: TGTGCCAGCAGCTTGCAGGGTAGAAATTCACCCCTCCACTTT
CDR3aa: CASSLQGRNSPLHF

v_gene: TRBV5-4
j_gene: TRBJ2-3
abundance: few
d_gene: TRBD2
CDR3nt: TGTGCCAGCAGCTTTTGGGAGGGTAACACAGATACGCAGTATTTT
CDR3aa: CASSFWEGNTDTQYF

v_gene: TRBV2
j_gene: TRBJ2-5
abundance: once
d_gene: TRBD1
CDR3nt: TGTGCCAGCAGATACGACAGGGTAGAGACCCAGTACTTC
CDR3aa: CASRYDRVETQYF

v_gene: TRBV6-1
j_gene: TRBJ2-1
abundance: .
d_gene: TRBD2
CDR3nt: TGTGCCAGCAGTGAAGGTGGGCGGGGGGGCGTGAATGAGCAGTTCTTC
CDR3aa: CASSEGGRGGVNEQFF

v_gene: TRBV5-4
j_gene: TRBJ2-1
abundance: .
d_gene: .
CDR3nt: TGTGCCAGCAGCTTGGGTGGGATGGAGATCTACAATGAGCAGTTCTTC
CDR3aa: CASSLGGMEIYNEQFF

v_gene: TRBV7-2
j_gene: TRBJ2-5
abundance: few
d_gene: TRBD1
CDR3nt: TGTGCCAGCAGCTTGACAGGGGGCGAAGAGACCCAGTACTTC
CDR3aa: CASSLTGGEETQYF

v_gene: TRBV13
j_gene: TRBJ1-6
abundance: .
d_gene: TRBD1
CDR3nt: TGTGCCAGCAGCAACCGGGACAGTCTCAGCATGGGGATATCCGGGGCTTCACCCCTCCACTTT
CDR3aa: CASSNRDSLSMGISGASPLHF

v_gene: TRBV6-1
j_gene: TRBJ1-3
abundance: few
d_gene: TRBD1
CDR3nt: TGTGCCAGCAGTGATGGACAGGGGGACACCATATATTTT
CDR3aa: CASSDGQGDTIYF

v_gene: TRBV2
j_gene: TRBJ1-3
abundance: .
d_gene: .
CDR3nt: TGTGCCAGGAGCCATGGGTCCGGAAACACCATATATTTT
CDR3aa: CARSHGSGNTIYF

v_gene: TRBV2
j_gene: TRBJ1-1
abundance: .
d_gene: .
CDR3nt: TGTGCCAGCAACCCTCTGAGTCTTGAAGCTTTCTTT
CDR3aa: CASNPLSLEAFF

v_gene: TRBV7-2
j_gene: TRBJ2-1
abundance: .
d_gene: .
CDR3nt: TGTGCCAGCATCCCGATGGGGGTCTTCGGAAGCGAGCAGTTCTTC
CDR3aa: CASIPMGVFGSEQFF

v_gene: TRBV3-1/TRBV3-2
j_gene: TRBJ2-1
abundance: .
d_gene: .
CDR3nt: TGTGCCAGCAGCCAGGGGACCAACCACCCCTACAATGAGCAGTTCTTC
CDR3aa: CASSQGTNHPYNEQFF

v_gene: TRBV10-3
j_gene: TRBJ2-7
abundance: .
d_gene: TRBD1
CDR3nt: TGTGCCACCAACCACAGGGGGCAAGAGGACGAGCAGTACTTC
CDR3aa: CATNHRGQEDEQYF

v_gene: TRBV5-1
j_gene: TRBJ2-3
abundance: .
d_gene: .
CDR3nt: TGCGCCAGCAGCTCGGGACACCACACAGATACGCAGTATTTT
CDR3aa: CASSSGHHTDTQYF

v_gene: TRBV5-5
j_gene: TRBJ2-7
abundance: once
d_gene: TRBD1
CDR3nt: TGTGCCAGCAGCCCGCAAACAGGGGCCCCAACCTACGAGCAGTACTTC
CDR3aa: CASSPQTGAPTYEQYF

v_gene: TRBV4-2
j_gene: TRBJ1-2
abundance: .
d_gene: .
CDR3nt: TGTGCCAGCAGCCAAGAGACCTATGGCTACACCTTC
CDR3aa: CASSQETYGYTF

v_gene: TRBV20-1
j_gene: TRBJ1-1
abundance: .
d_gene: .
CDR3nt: TGCAGTGCCCCCTTGAACACTGAAGCTTTCTTT
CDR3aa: CSAPLNTEAFF

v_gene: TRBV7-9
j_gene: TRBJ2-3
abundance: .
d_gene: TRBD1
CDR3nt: TGTGCCAGCATCAAAGGGGGCTCCACAGATACGCAGTATTTT
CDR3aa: CASIKGGSTDTQYF

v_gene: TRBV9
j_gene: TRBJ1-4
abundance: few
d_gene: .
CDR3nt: TGTGCCAGCAGCGCGCAAGATGGTGCAACTAATGAAAAACTGTTTTTT
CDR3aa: CASSAQDGATNEKLFF

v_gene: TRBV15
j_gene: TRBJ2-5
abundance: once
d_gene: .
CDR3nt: TGTGCCACCAGCGGTGGGGCGCGGGAGACCCAGTACTTC
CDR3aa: CATSGGARETQYF

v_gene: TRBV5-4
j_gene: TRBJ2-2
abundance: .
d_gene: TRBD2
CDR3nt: TGTGCCAGCAGCTTTCCAGCGGGGGGTAGCGGGGAGCTGTTTTTT
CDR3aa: CASSFPAGGSGELFF

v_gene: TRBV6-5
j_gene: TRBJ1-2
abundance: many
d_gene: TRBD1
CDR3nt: TGTGCCAGCAGAAGGGACAGCAACTATGGCTACACCTTC
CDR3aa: CASRRDSNYGYTF

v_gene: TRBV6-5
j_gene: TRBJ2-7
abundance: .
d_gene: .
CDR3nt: TGTGCCAGCAGTCAACCGACATATCTCCTCTACGAGCAGTACTTC
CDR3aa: CASSQPTYLLYEQYF

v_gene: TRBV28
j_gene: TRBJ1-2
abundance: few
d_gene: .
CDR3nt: TGTGCCAGCACAGGAGGGTTCTCTGGCTACACCTTC
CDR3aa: CASTGGFSGYTF

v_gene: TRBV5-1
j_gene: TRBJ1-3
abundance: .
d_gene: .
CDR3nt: TGCGCCAGCAGCTCCGGGAGCTCTGGAAACACCATATATTTT
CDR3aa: CASSSGSSGNTIYF

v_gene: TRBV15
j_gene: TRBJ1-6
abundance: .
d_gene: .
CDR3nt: TGTGCCACCAGCAGAGATCGTCAGGTTTATAATTCACCCCTCCACTTT
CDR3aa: CATSRDRQVYNSPLHF

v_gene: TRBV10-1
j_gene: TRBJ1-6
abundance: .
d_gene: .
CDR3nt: TGCGCCAGCAGTGAGGGGCAGGATGTTAGTCGACCCAAAAATTCACCCCTCCACTTT
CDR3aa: CASSEGQDVSRPKNSPLHF

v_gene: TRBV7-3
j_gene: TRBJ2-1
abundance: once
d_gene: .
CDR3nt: TGTGCCAGCAGCTCTCTCCCTAGCGACGAGCAGTTCTTC
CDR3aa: CASSSLPSDEQFF

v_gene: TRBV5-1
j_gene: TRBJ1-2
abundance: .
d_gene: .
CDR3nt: TGCGCCAGCAGCTTGGACGGGGACCCTAACTATGGCTACACCTTC
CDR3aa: CASSLDGDPNYGYTF

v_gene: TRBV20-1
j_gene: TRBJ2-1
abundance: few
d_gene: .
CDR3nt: TGCAGTGCTAGATCCATGGGTGTGCAGTTCTTC
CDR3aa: CSARSMGVQFF

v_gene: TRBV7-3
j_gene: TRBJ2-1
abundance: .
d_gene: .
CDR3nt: TGTGCCAGCAGCCCCCAAGGTCGCGTCGGCAATGAGCAGTTCTTC
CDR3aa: CASSPQGRVGNEQFF